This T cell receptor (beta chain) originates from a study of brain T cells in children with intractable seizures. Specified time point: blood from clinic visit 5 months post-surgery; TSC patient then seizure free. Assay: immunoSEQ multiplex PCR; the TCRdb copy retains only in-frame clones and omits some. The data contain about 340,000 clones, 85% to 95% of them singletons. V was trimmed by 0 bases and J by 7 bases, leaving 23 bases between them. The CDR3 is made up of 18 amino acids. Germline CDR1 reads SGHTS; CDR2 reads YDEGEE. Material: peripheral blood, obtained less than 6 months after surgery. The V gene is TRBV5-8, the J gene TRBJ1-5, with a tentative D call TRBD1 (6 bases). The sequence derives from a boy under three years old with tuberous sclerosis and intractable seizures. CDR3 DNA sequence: TGTGCCAGCAGCTTGGGGGGACCTACAGGGTCCTCCAGGCAGCCCCAGCATTTT. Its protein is CASSLGGPTGSSRQPQHF.